The entry below describes one TCR beta chain. What it binds is not known. The germline V and J ends were trimmed by 5 bases and 5 bases, with 13 bases remaining between them. Germline CDR1 is SEHNR and CDR2 is FQNEAQ (reference sequence). The CDR3 is 14 amino acids. TCRdb reprocessed the 5' RACE reads with MiXCR, giving one entry per CDR3 protein. The sample shows about 220,000 distinct CDR3 sequences, around 8.1% of them seen only once. The data derive from a study of identical twins. General study results and limits: Insertions were reduced in abundant cord blood beta clonotypes but not in memory repertoires.

The same specimen was also included in a second study, on yellow fever vaccine responses in identical twins.

The source of this sequence is a young woman in good health. V is TRBV7-9 and J is TRBJ2-1; D is uncertain. The specimen was memory (CD45RO+) T cells sorted from blood. This CDR3 reads CASSDSLRNNEQFF. CDR3 nucleotide sequence: TGTGCCAGCAGCGATAGTCTCCGTAACAATGAGCAGTTCTTC.